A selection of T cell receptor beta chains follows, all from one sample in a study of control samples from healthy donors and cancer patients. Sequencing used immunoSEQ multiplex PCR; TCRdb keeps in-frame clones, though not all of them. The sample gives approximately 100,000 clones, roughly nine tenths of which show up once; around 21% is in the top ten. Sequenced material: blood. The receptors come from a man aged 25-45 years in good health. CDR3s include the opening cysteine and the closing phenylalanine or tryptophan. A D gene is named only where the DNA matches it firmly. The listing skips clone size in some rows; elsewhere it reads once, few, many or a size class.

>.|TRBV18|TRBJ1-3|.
CASSPRAQGENTIYF
TGTGCCAGCTCACCACGGGCACAGGGTGAGAACACCATATATTTT
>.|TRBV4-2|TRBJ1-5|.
CASSQDFGDRNQPQHF
TGTGCCAGCAGCCAAGATTTCGGGGACCGCAATCAGCCCCAGCATTTT
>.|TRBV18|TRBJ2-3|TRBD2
CASSPAGANTDTQYF
TGTGCCAGCTCCCCAGCGGGGGCCAACACGGATACGCAGTATTTT
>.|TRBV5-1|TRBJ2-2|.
CASSLAWGLQTGELFF
TGCGCCAGCAGCTTGGCTTGGGGGCTGCAAACCGGGGAGCTGTTTTTT
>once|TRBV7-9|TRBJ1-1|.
CASSARGHLYNTEAFF
TGTGCCAGCAGCGCTAGGGGACACCTCTACAACACTGAAGCTTTCTTT
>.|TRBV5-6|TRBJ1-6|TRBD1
CASSLGQGVSPLHF
TGTGCCAGCAGCTTGGGACAGGGGGTATCACCCCTCCACTTT
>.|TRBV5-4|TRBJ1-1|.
CASLDPNRDDMNTEAFF
TGTGCCAGCCTGGACCCGAACAGGGACGACATGAACACTGAAGCTTTCTTT
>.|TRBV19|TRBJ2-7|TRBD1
CASSLGGQGASYEQYF
TGTGCCAGTAGTCTAGGGGGACAGGGGGCCTCCTACGAGCAGTACTTC
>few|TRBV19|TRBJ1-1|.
CASMTDETDTEAFF
TGTGCCAGTATGACAGACGAAACGGACACTGAAGCTTTCTTT
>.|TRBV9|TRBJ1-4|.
CASSAMDGTNEKLFF
TGTGCCAGCAGCGCGATGGACGGGACTAATGAAAAACTGTTTTTT
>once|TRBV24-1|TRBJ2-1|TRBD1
CATSEGGQGGMFF
TGTGCCACCAGCGAAGGGGGACAGGGAGGTATGTTCTTC
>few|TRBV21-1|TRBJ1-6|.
CASVQGSSPLHF
TGTGCCAGCGTCCAGGGGTCTTCACCCCTCCACTTT
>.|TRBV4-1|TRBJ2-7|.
CASSQDFPGGYEQYF
TGCGCCAGCAGCCAAGACTTTCCAGGGGGGTACGAGCAGTACTTC
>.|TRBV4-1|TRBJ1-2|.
CASSPRDMSDYGYTF
TGCGCCAGCAGCCCGAGGGACATGAGCGACTATGGCTACACCTTC
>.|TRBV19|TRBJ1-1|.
CASSPLWGGQNTEAFF
TGTGCCAGTAGTCCCCTTTGGGGGGGGCAGAACACTGAAGCTTTCTTT
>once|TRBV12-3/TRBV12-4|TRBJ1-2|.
CASSLNYGYTF
TGTGCCAGCAGCCTTAACTATGGCTACACCTTC
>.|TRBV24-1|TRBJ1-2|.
CATSDLRYGYTF
TGTGCCACCAGTGATTTACGGTATGGCTACACCTTC